A selection of T cell receptor beta chains follows, all from one sample in a study of response to subunit inactivated influenza vaccine. TCRdb redid the calling of the RT-PCR reads with MiXCR, one entry per CDR3 protein. Of fewer than 800,000 distinct CDR3 sequences listed, about a sixth were seen once; the top ten hold approximately 10%. Source: PBMCs from blood, taken roughly 13 days after vaccination. The receptors derive from a man between 50 and 59 years old who received an inactivated influenza vaccine. CDR3s include the opening cysteine and the closing phenylalanine or tryptophan. Each record gives: CDR3 protein, CDR3 DNA, clone size, D gene, J gene, CDR3 length, V gene. A D gene is named only where the DNA matches it firmly. Expanded clones get a size class; other rows say once, few or many, or leave the size out.

CARSQGAYEQYF TGTGCCCGTAGTCAGGGAGCCTACGAGCAGTACTTC - - TRBJ2-7 12 TRBV30
CASSLYRGPNEQFF TGTGCCAGCAGCTTGTACAGGGGGCCCAATGAGCAGTTCTTC many TRBD1 TRBJ2-1 14 TRBV7-9
CASSPQAGGNTIYF TGTGCCAGCTCACCACAGGCTGGTGGAAACACCATATATTTT few - TRBJ1-3 14 TRBV18
CASSGPGQGAHEQYF TGTGCCAGCAGCGGACCGGGACAGGGGGCCCACGAGCAGTACTTC - TRBD1 TRBJ2-7 15 TRBV9
CSVAGSDTQYF TGCAGCGTTGCAGGGTCAGATACGCAGTATTTT - - TRBJ2-3 11 TRBV29-1
CASVKGITYEQYF TGTGCCAGCGTTAAAGGGATTACCTACGAGCAGTACTTC - - TRBJ2-7 13 TRBV6-2/TRBV6-3
CASSATVDPTYEQYF TGCGCCAGCAGCGCAACCGTGGATCCGACCTACGAGCAGTACTTC - - TRBJ2-7 15 TRBV4-1
CASQSDTGELFF TGTGCCAGCCAGTCGGACACCGGGGAGCTGTTTTTT few - TRBJ2-2 12 TRBV2
CASSLGWTEPQHF TGTGCCAGCAGTTTGGGGTGGACCGAGCCCCAGCATTTT few - TRBJ1-5 13 TRBV28
CASSFGTTAGAGETQYF TGTGCCAGCAGTTTCGGTACTACGGCAGGGGCGGGGGAGACCCAGTACTTC few - TRBJ2-5 17 TRBV12-3/TRBV12-4
CASSYGLAKKNNEQFF TGTGCCAGCAGTTATGGACTAGCGAAAAAGAACAATGAGCAGTTCTTC - TRBD2 TRBJ2-1 16 TRBV27
CASSPPGALTEAFF TGTGCCAGCTCACCACCGGGTGCTCTCACTGAAGCTTTCTTT - - TRBJ1-1 14 TRBV18
CASGLAGTGELFF TGTGCCAGCGGGCTAGCGGGAACCGGGGAGCTGTTTTTT - TRBD2 TRBJ2-2 13 TRBV3-1
CASSYSAGPYEQYF TGTGCCAGCAGTTACTCGGCAGGGCCCTACGAGCAGTACTTC few - TRBJ2-7 14 TRBV6-2/TRBV6-3
CSAAGWATEAFF TGCAGCGCTGCGGGGTGGGCCACTGAAGCTTTCTTT many - TRBJ1-1 12 TRBV29-1
CSARSGDRVVEQFF TGCAGTGCTAGATCGGGGGACCGAGTCGTTGAGCAGTTCTTC few - TRBJ2-1 14 TRBV20-1
CASSPGTYSYEQYF TGTGCCAGCAGTCCCGGGACATACTCCTACGAGCAGTACTTC many - TRBJ2-7 14 TRBV12-3/TRBV12-4
CASSSQDFNQPQHF TGTGCCAGCAGTTCACAGGATTTCAATCAGCCCCAGCATTTT few - TRBJ1-5 14 TRBV12-3/TRBV12-4
CASSFQTGGFAEAFF TGTGCCAGCAGCTTTCAGACGGGGGGCTTTGCTGAAGCTTTCTTT few - TRBJ1-1 15 TRBV5-5
CASSLWGGLDGYTF TGTGCCAGCAGCTTGTGGGGGGGCTTGGATGGCTACACCTTC - - TRBJ1-2 14 TRBV7-6
CSVEQGYTEAFF TGCAGCGTTGAACAAGGTTACACTGAAGCTTTCTTT - - TRBJ1-1 12 TRBV29-1
CANHRNSYEQYF TGTGCCAACCACAGGAATTCCTACGAGCAGTACTTC few - TRBJ2-7 12 TRBV2
CASSYRQGVGDTQYF TGTGCCAGCAGTTATCGCCAGGGAGTGGGAGATACGCAGTATTTT - - TRBJ2-3 15 TRBV6-5
CATSDSGRGFETQYF TGTGCCACCAGTGACTCCGGACGAGGCTTTGAGACCCAGTACTTC - - TRBJ2-5 15 TRBV24-1
CASSLGLAGDHEQYF TGTGCCAGCAGCCTGGGACTAGCGGGGGACCACGAGCAGTACTTC many TRBD2 TRBJ2-7 15 TRBV7-2
CASSRGTDSGRGHEQFF TGTGCCAGCAGCCGGGGGACGGATAGCGGGAGGGGGCATGAGCAGTTCTTC - TRBD2 TRBJ2-1 17 TRBV3-1
CASSPRWKGETQYF TGTGCCAGCAGCCCCCGGTGGAAAGGGGAGACCCAGTACTTC few - TRBJ2-5 14 TRBV5-5
CASSLGEAPYNEQFF TGCGCCAGCAGCTTGGGCGAGGCACCCTACAATGAGCAGTTCTTC few - TRBJ2-1 15 TRBV5-1
CASSLATSLGETQYF TGTGCCAGCAGCTTAGCGACATCCCTGGGGGAGACCCAGTACTTC few - TRBJ2-5 15 TRBV7-2
CASSARTGGNQPQHF TGTGCCAGCAGTGCCCGGACAGGGGGCAATCAGCCCCAGCATTTT - TRBD1 TRBJ1-5 15 TRBV6-1
CASSLVGLAGNTGELFF TGTGCCAGCAGCTTAGTAGGCCTAGCGGGCAACACCGGGGAGCTGTTTTTT few TRBD2 TRBJ2-2 17 TRBV7-9
CASSLAAGGRGEQFF TGTGCCAGCAGCTTGGCCGCGGGAGGACGGGGTGAGCAGTTCTTC - TRBD2 TRBJ2-1 15 TRBV5-5
CASSSRTGSWETQYF TGTGCCAGCAGCTCCCGGACAGGGAGTTGGGAGACCCAGTACTTC few TRBD1 TRBJ2-5 15 TRBV7-2
CASVRILGDTQYF TGTGCCAGCGTCCGTATTTTGGGAGATACGCAGTATTTT few - TRBJ2-3 13 TRBV6-1
CGAQGRVSDTQYF TGTGGGGCTCAGGGCAGGGTTTCAGATACGCAGTATTTT few - TRBJ2-3 13 TRBV28
CASSAGTGTYF TGTGCCAGCTCGGCCGGGACAGGGACGTATTTT - TRBD1 TRBJ2-3 11 TRBV2
CSASVSAADSYNEQFF TGCAGTGCTAGTGTGTCGGCAGCCGACTCCTACAATGAGCAGTTCTTC - - TRBJ2-1 16 TRBV20-1
CASTRLTGSEQYF TGTGCCAGCACCCGTTTGACAGGTAGCGAGCAGTACTTC many - TRBJ2-7 13 TRBV2
CASSYGDEQFF TGTGCCAGCAGTTACGGGGATGAGCAGTTCTTC many - TRBJ2-1 11 TRBV12-3/TRBV12-4
CSVGPREIGMNTEAFF TGCAGCGTGGGCCCTAGGGAGATCGGCATGAACACTGAAGCTTTCTTT - - TRBJ1-1 16 TRBV29-1
CASSYNGQGGKLFF TGTGCCAGCAGTTACAACGGACAGGGTGGAAAACTGTTTTTT few TRBD1 TRBJ1-4 14 TRBV6-2/TRBV6-3
CSALAIGLAGFSYEQYF TGCAGTGCCCTAGCGATTGGACTAGCGGGTTTCTCCTACGAGCAGTACTTC few TRBD2 TRBJ2-7 17 TRBV20-1
CASSQLQARTGELFF TGCGCCAGCAGCCAACTACAGGCGAGGACCGGGGAGCTGTTTTTT - - TRBJ2-2 15 TRBV4-1
CASSPGLAGEETQYF TGTGCCAGCAGCCCGGGACTAGCGGGAGAAGAGACCCAGTACTTC - TRBD2 TRBJ2-5 15 TRBV4-2
CASSNYRARWTQYF TGTGCCAGCAGTAACTACAGGGCGCGCTGGACCCAGTACTTC - - TRBJ2-5 14 TRBV12-3/TRBV12-4
CASSYLAGVQETQYF TGTGCCAGCAGCTACCTAGCGGGAGTGCAAGAGACCCAGTACTTC few TRBD2 TRBJ2-5 15 TRBV5-6
CSASDGGASGANVLTF TGCAGTGCTAGTGACGGGGGGGCCTCTGGGGCCAACGTCCTGACTTTC - TRBD2 TRBJ2-6 16 TRBV20-1
CASRSYIMGLAGEFF TGTGCCAGCCGATCATACATCATGGGACTAGCGGGAGAGTTCTTC - TRBD2 TRBJ2-1 15 TRBV5-6
CAWSVSPRVQLQETQYF TGTGCCTGGAGTGTAAGTCCCCGGGTACAGCTCCAAGAGACCCAGTACTTC - - TRBJ2-5 17 TRBV30